The 20 T cell receptor beta chains listed next were all sequenced from one sample in a study of blood T cells in healthy people across ages. Combining a sample-barcoded 5' primer with a J-beta primer mix, a second PCR ran for about 7 to 12 cycles. Each CDR3 protein is one row after TCRdb ran MiXCR on the 5' RACE reads. Of about 1.6 million distinct CDR3 sequences in the sample, roughly 32% were seen once. What was sequenced was blood. The receptors originated from a woman in her 30s in good health.

The gene calls are TRBV20-1 and TRBJ2-7, with 9 bases lining up with TRBD1. The CDR3 length is 15 residues. With 3 bases clipped from V and 3 bases from J, the junction kept 9 bases outside the gene matches. From germline, CDR1 is DFQATT and CDR2 SNEGSKA (reference sequence). CDR3 sequence reads: CSASMIQGAVYEQYF. CDR3 nucleotides: TGCAGTGCTAGTATGATACAGGGGGCTGTCTACGAGCAGTACTTC.

This clonotype occurred a few times. V gene TRBV2 combines with J gene TRBJ2-7; 7 bases are shared with TRBD1. The V gene's germline CDR1 is SNHLY and CDR2 FYNNEI. CDR3 length: 15 residues. V lost 4 bases, J lost 0 bases, and 6 bases stayed unmatched. CDR3 in DNA: TGTGCCAGCAGTGCCGGGACAGCCATCTCCTACGAGCAGTACTTC. This codes for CASSAGTAISYEQYF.

This clonotype was observed many times. The chain links TRBV3-1 to TRBJ1-2; 10 bases agree with TRBD1. Germline V gene sequence: CDR1 LGHDT, CDR2 YNNKEL (reference sequence). The CDR3 is made up of 14 amino acids. Unmatched junction bases numbered 3, after V lost 4 bases and J lost 4 bases. The CDR3 region is CASSRGQGSYGYTF. The CDR3 nucleotides read TGTGCCAGCAGCCGGGGACAGGGGAGCTATGGCTACACCTTC.

This clonotype was found a few times. The genes are TRBV29-1 and TRBJ2-7, with 8 nucleotides matching TRBD2. Looked up from germline, CDR1 is SQVTM and CDR2 is ANQGSEA. Trimming at V came to 3 bases and at J to 6 bases, leaving 13 bases not matched to a gene. The CDR3 loop spans 15 amino acids. CDR3 loop: CSVDPSGGRLPEQYF. CDR3 in DNA: TGCAGCGTTGATCCCTCTGGCGGGAGGCTCCCCGAGCAGTACTTC.

This clonotype was seen a handful of times. The chain is built from TRBV7-3 and TRBJ2-2, with a weak D call TRBD2 (6 bases). V lost 1 base and J 10 bases, leaving 16 bases between the germline ends. CDR1 and CDR2 from the germline V gene are SGHTA and FQGTGA. The CDR3 has 15 amino acids. For the CDR3, the DNA is TGTGCCAGCAGCTTAATCCGGGGACTCTCAAAGGAGCTGTTTTTT. Translation gives CASSLIRGLSKELFF.

The V gene is TRBV11-2, the J gene TRBJ2-5; 9 positions agree with TRBD1. The CDR3 covers 16 residues. V lost 2 bases and J lost 4; bases outside the gene matches: 8. Germline assignment: CDR1 SGHAT and CDR2 FQNNGV. The CDR3 spells CASSLRTGVRGETQYF. Written as DNA, the CDR3 is TGTGCCAGCAGCTTACGGACAGGGGTGAGGGGAGAGACCCAGTACTTC.

This clonotype occurred many times. The chain uses TRBV5-1 and TRBJ2-5; D may be TRBD2 (5 bases). Trimming pared 2 bases from V and 2 bases from J, leaving 13 bases between. CDR3 length: 15 amino acids. Germline CDR1 reads SGHRS; CDR2 reads YFSETQ. CDR3 DNA: TGCGCCAGCAGCTTTGCGGGTGCACGGCAAGAGACCCAGTACTTC. Encoded protein: CASSFAGARQETQYF.

The rearrangement joins TRBV7-7 to TRBJ2-2; D not resolved. Trimming shortened V by 2 bases and J by 7 bases, and 8 bases separated the two germline ends. This CDR3 is 13 amino acids long. In germline, CDR1 is SSHAT, CDR2 FNYEAQ (reference sequence). The CDR3 DNA follows: TGTGCCAGCAGCTTATCCTTCAGCGGGGAGCTGTTTTTT. Amino acid sequence: CASSLSFSGELFF.

The chain links TRBV24-1 to TRBJ2-3; 12 bases align to TRBD2. The CDR3 extends over 20 amino acids. The germline V gene has CDR1 KGHDR and CDR2 SFDVKD. V shed 4 bases, J shed 4 bases, and the junction held 17 bases outside the gene matches. The CDR3 DNA sequence: TGTGCCACCAGTGACCCGACTAGCGGGAGTCCCAGGGATTTTGCAGATACGCAGTATTTT. Translated, it gives CATSDPTSGSPRDFADTQYF.

Points on this clonotype: One junction end disagrees with the germline gene, perhaps due to a read error. This rearrangement joins TRBV5-1 to TRBJ2-7; 10 nucleotides agree with TRBD1. This CDR3 has 14 residues. In germline, CDR1 is SGHRS, CDR2 YFSETQ. CDR3 coding DNA: TGCGTCAGCGAAACCGGGACAGGGGCCTACGAGCAGTACTTC. It encodes CVSETGTGAYEQYF.

The V and J genes are TRBV6-2 or TRBV6-3 and TRBJ2-2; D unclear. The CDR3 loop spans 14 amino acids. The V gene lost 5 bases and the J gene lost 1 base, with 8 bases spanning the gap. CDR1 and CDR2 (germline): MNHEY, SVGEGT. The CDR3 DNA is TGTGCCAGCAGTGGCCCCTGGAACACCGGGGAGCTGTTTTTT. This sequence encodes CASSGPWNTGELFF.

This sequence joins TRBV13 and TRBJ1-4; 9 bases are a match to TRBD1. This CDR3 spans 19 amino acids. Germline V gene sequence: CDR1 PRHDT, CDR2 FYEKMQ (reference sequence). The J segment lost 5 bases and the V segment lost 3 bases, leaving 16 bases of the junction unmatched. CDR3: CASSFTHGQGNLENEKLFF. The CDR3 nucleotides read TGTGCCAGCAGCTTCACCCACGGACAGGGGAATCTCGAGAATGAAAAACTGTTTTTT.

This chain links TRBV7-6 with TRBJ2-1; 10 positions match TRBD2. In germline, CDR1 is SGHVS, CDR2 FNYEAQ. CDR3 length: 15 amino acids. J gave up 5 bases and V 7 bases, and 8 bases lay outside the gene matches. The CDR3: CASTTGLAPNNEQFF. The CDR3 nucleotides are TGTGCCAGCACCACGGGACTAGCGCCAAACAATGAGCAGTTCTTC.

The chain combines TRBV7-8 with TRBJ1-2; 9 bases are a match to TRBD1. The germline V gene encodes CDR1 SGHVS and CDR2 FQNEAQ. After removal of 2 bases from V and 7 bases from J, the junction contained 5 bases not matched to a gene. The CDR3 loop spans 14 amino acids. The CDR3 loop reads CASSLITGGSGYTF. The CDR3 DNA reads as TGTGCCAGCAGCTTAATAACAGGGGGCAGTGGCTACACCTTC.

The chain carries TRBV2 and TRBJ1-1; D is uncertain. CDR1 SNHLY and CDR2 FYNNEI come from the germline V gene. There are 12 residues in the CDR3. The V end lost 3 bases, the J end lost 4 bases, and 6 bases lay between the germline ends. The CDR3 sequence: CASSDGITEAFF. The CDR3 DNA reads TGTGCCAGCAGTGACGGAATCACTGAAGCTTTCTTT.

The chain employs TRBV25-1 and TRBJ1-5, with D uncertain. Trimming stripped 3 bases from V and 4 bases from J, with 13 bases between. CDR1 and CDR2 from the germline V gene are MGHDK and SYGVNS. The CDR3 has 15 amino acids. CDR3 loop: CASSDPGDPNQPQHF. The DNA of the CDR3 is TGTGCCAGCAGTGATCCCGGGGATCCAAATCAGCCCCAGCATTTT. The full variable domain, its missing parts supplied by reference TRBV25-1 and TRBJ1-5, is EADIYQTPRYLVIGTGKKITLECSQTMGHDKMYWYQQDPGMELHLIHYSYGVNSTEKGDLSSESTVSRIRTEHFPLTLESARPSHTSQYLCASSDPGDPNQPQHFGDGTRLSIL.

The chain joins TRBV12-3 or TRBV12-4 to TRBJ2-1; D is unresolved. The V gene lost 6 bases and the J gene lost 4 bases, with 7 bases spanning the gap. The CDR3 totals 12 residues. CDR3 amino acids: CASSSMYNEQFF. In DNA form, the CDR3 reads TGTGCCAGCAGCTCAATGTACAATGAGCAGTTCTTC.

Notes on this clonotype: The CDR3 ends on some other residue instead of the conserved phenylalanine or tryptophan, so this is likely a read error. CDR3: CASSLIAGGETQYV. CDR3 bases: TGTGCCAGCAGCCTTATAGCGGGGGGGGAGACCCAGTACGTC. V usage is TRBV3-1 and J usage is TRBJ2-5; TRBD2 matches 11 bases. The CDR3 loop spans 14 amino acids. After removal of 4 bases from V and 5 bases from J, the junction contained 3 bases not matched to a gene. Germline values: CDR1 LGHDT, CDR2 YNNKEL (reference sequence).

This chain joins TRBV18 and TRBJ2-5, with TRBD2 matching 8 bases. Germline trimming cut 0 bases from V and 1 base from J; bases unmatched to any gene: 1. The CDR3 is made up of 15 amino acids. From germline, CDR1 is KGHSH and CDR2 LQKENI. CDR3 in DNA: TGTGCCAGCTCACCACCACGGGAGGGCCAAGAGACCCAGTACTTC. Translation: CASSPPREGQETQYF.

This clonotype was picked up a small number of times. The gene calls are TRBV28 and TRBJ2-3; D might be TRBD1 or TRBD2, each matching 6 bases. Germline V CDR1 and CDR2: MDHEN, SYDVKM. The CDR3 totals 12 residues. V lost 6 bases, J lost 11 bases, and 15 bases lay in between. CDR3 residues: CASSSKGGWQYF. The DNA for the CDR3 is TGTGCCAGCAGCTCGAAGGGGGGTTGGCAGTATTTT.